The T cell receptor beta chain under discussion was sequenced for a study of Ad26.COV2.S vaccination and SARS-CoV-2 variants. Noted treatment: about 20 received Ad26.COV2.S at low or high dose, single or two shots; a few received placebo; per-sample allocation not given. Day 63 after the first injection of vaccine or placebo was the sampling time. Using immunoSEQ multiplex PCR, the repertoire was profiled, and TCRdb retains in-frame clones only, with some absent. The repertoire includes some 250,000 clones, 88% of them detected once, and roughly 10% sits in the top ten. CDR1 SGHTA and CDR2 FQGNSA come from the germline V gene. J lost 9 bases, V lost 5 bases, and 9 bases had no gene match. The length of the CDR3 is 13 residues.

The material was peripheral blood, obtained in a trial of Ad26.COV2.S vaccine versus placebo. The chain links TRBV7-2 to TRBJ1-1; 7 bases fit TRBD1. The clonotype originates from a person between 18 and 60 years old who received the Ad26.COV2.S COVID-19 vaccine or a placebo. CDR3 residues: CASSQGQTNQAFF. CDR3 DNA: TGTGCCAGCAGCCAGGGACAGACCAATCAAGCTTTCTTT.